Here is one TCR beta chain with its context. The data belong to a study of shared clonotypes between healthy human individuals. The V and J ends lost 2 bases and 0 bases, in that order; junction bases with no gene match: 8. The germline gives CDR1 LNHNV, CDR2 YYDKDF (reference sequence). CDR3 length: 18 amino acids. Some clones are missing from TCRdb's copy, which holds only in-frame ones; the method was immunoSEQ multiplex PCR. The data show about 1.5 million clones, around 98% seen once. Sequenced: naive CD4+ T cells sorted from blood. The subset was: CD45RA+ positively selected. The rearrangement links TRBV15 to TRBJ2-7; 12 bases match TRBD2. The TCR sequence derives from a man younger than 40 in good health. The CDR3 DNA reads TGTGCCACCAGCAGATCCCGCGGGACTAGCGGGTTCTCCTACGAGCAGTACTTC. This translates into CATSRSRGTSGFSYEQYF.